The present T cell receptor (beta chain) was sequenced within a study of cytomegalovirus exposure and HLA in healthy donors. PCR used 60 Vbeta primers and 13 Jbeta primers. Only in-frame clones appear in the TCRdb table, and some are missing; sequencing was by immunoSEQ multiplex PCR. The table has some 150,000 clones, about 85% seen once. V was clipped by 3 bases and J by 5 bases; unmatched bases: 6. This CDR3 spans 14 amino acids. Germline CDR1 is KGHSH and CDR2 is LQKENI. Sequences were obtained from PBMCs. This TCR came from a woman in her forties or fifties in good health and CMV-seropositive. This chain connects TRBV18 to TRBJ2-7, with TRBD1 matching 8 bases. The DNA of the CDR3 is TGTGCCAGCTCACCGTCTGCAGGGGGCGACGAGCAGTACTTC. The encoded protein is CASSPSAGGDEQYF.